The clone carrying this T cell receptor beta chain came up a few times. The antigen is not known. The data were obtained in a study of identical twins. With 4 bases removed from V and 10 bases from J, the gap between germline ends came to 12 bases. Germline CDR1 reads SGHRS; CDR2 reads YFSETQ. The CDR3 runs 12 residues. TCRdb recomputed calls from the 5' RACE reads with MiXCR, one row per CDR3 protein. The repertoire holds over 500,000 distinct CDR3 sequences, with 22% as singletons. Overall study results and limits: Fewer insertions marked abundant cord blood beta clonotypes; young adult naive trended weakly, memory not at all.

These same records also appear under a second study, on T cells expressing NK-cell markers. That source adds: The CD3+CD56-NKG2C+ fraction of a handful of donors was likewise dominated by these clonotypes.

The source material was CD4+ T cells sorted from blood. The J gene is TRBJ2-1, the V gene TRBV5-1; D possibly matches TRBD1 or TRBD2 (6 bases each). The source of this sequence is a woman aged 18-29 years in good health. The CDR3 region is CASSPEGGEQFF. The CDR3 coding sequence is TGCGCCAGCAGCCCGGAGGGGGGCGAGCAGTTCTTC.